The 24 T cell receptor beta chains below come from one sample, sequenced in a study of T cell changes during pregnancy in multiple sclerosis. Assay used: immunoSEQ multiplex PCR; TCRdb lists only in-frame clones, some missing. Seen here are 50,000 to 65,000 clones, about 91% observed once, and the top ten hold 0.76%. Sample: CD4+ T cells from peripheral blood mononuclear cells, taken in the first trimester of pregnancy. The receptors originated from a female donor with multiple sclerosis, enrolled in a pregnancy study.

A single count supports this clone. The rearrangement links TRBV18 to TRBJ2-7, with D perhaps matching TRBD1 (5 bases). Trimming stripped 0 bases from V and 5 bases from J, with 11 bases between. The CDR3 contains 14 residues. From germline, CDR1 is KGHSH and CDR2 LQKENI. The CDR3 region has the DNA TGTGCCAGCTCACCACCCCCAGGGATCCACGAGCAGTACTTC. Its translation is CASSPPPGIHEQYF.

As DNA, the CDR3 is TGTGCCAGCAGGAAGCAGGGGCCTGGGGCCAACGTCCTGACTTTC. Its protein product is CASRKQGPGANVLTF. The rearrangement joins TRBV25-1 to TRBJ2-6; D possibly corresponds to TRBD1 (6 bases). CDR1 is MGHDK, CDR2 SYGVNS, per germline. This CDR3 region has 15 residues. Trimming took 6 bases from V and 2 from J, leaving 11 bases between them.

The rearrangement uses TRBV9 and TRBJ1-1, with 7 bases fitting TRBD1. This CDR3 contains 15 residues. The germline V gene encodes CDR1 SGDLS and CDR2 YYNGEE. The junction had 9 bases not matched to a gene; V was cut back by 3 bases and J by 4 bases. CDR3 coding DNA: TGTGCCAGCAGCGCAGTAACAGGGGTCCCCACTGAAGCTTTCTTT. Amino acid sequence: CASSAVTGVPTEAFF.

This clone has only one observation. J is TRBJ1-3 and V is TRBV25-1; D unresolved. This CDR3 has 11 residues. Trimming left V 5 bases short and J 6 bases short, with 5 bases between. Per the germline V gene, CDR1 is MGHDK and CDR2 is SYGVNS. The CDR3 nucleotides read TGTGCCAGCAGTCCAGAAAACACCATATATTTT. Its translation is CASSPENTIYF. Combining the CDR3 with reference TRBV25-1 and TRBJ1-3 gives the whole variable domain EADIYQTPRYLVIGTGKKITLECSQTMGHDKMYWYQQDPGMELHLIHYSYGVNSTEKGDLSSESTVSRIRTEHFPLTLESARPSHTSQYLCASSPENTIYFGEGSWLTVV.

V gene TRBV6-1 combines with J gene TRBJ1-4; D not resolved. The V end lost 10 bases, the J end lost 3 bases, and 3 bases lay between the germline ends. The CDR3 has 10 residues. Looked up from germline, CDR1 is MNHNS and CDR2 is SASEGT. The CDR3 DNA follows: TGTGCCACCTCTAATGAAAAACTGTTTTTT. Translation: CATSNEKLFF.

The chain combines TRBV2 with TRBJ1-1; TRBD1 might be the D (5 bases). Trimming left V 3 bases short and J 8 bases short, with 7 bases between. Germline CDR1 reads SNHLY; CDR2 reads FYNNEI. The CDR3 runs 11 residues. CDR3 sequence: CASSEGGEAFF. The CDR3 DNA reads as TGTGCCAGCAGTGAGGGGGGAGAAGCTTTCTTT.

The V call is TRBV4-1, the J call TRBJ1-1; D is uncertain. The V gene lost 5 bases and the J gene lost 0 bases, with 13 bases spanning the gap. CDR3 size: 15 residues. Germline CDR1 and CDR2: MGHRA and YSYEKL. The CDR3, as DNA: TGCGCCAGCAGCTCCCAGGTTCTCATGAACACTGAAGCTTTCTTT. This gives the protein CASSSQVLMNTEAFF.

V usage is TRBV10-3 and J usage is TRBJ2-6; 8 bases line up with TRBD1. CDR3 size: 17 residues. V was clipped by 4 bases and J by 0 bases; unmatched bases: 5. Looked up from germline, CDR1 is ENHRY and CDR2 is SYGVKD. The CDR3 protein is CAISATGANSGANVLTF. The CDR3 region has the DNA TGTGCCATCAGTGCGACAGGGGCCAACTCTGGGGCCAACGTCCTGACTTTC.

The rearrangement links TRBV6-5 to TRBJ2-7; 7 bases are a match to TRBD1. This CDR3 is 14 amino acids long. Germline CDR1 is MNHEY and CDR2 is SVGAGI. V shed 2 bases and J 1 base; nucleotides not matched to a gene: 2. The CDR3, as DNA: TGTGCCAGCAGTTACGGGGGACAGTCCTACGAGCAGTACTTC. This encodes CASSYGGQSYEQYF.

The chain uses TRBV6-4 and TRBJ1-2; a weak D match, TRBD1 (5 bases). CDR3 length: 13 amino acids. Looked up from germline, CDR1 is MRHNA and CDR2 is SNTAGT. The ends were cut back, 3 bases at V and 8 bases at J, with 13 bases in the middle. CDR3 sequence: CASSETLGGGYTF. The CDR3 DNA reads as TGTGCCAGCAGTGAGACCCTCGGGGGGGGCTACACCTTC.

The chain recombines TRBV6-1 with TRBJ1-5, with D tentatively TRBD1 (5 bases). The CDR3 length is 17 residues. The germline CDR1 and CDR2 sequences are MNHNS and SASEGT. The V end was cut by 4 bases, the J end by 0 bases, with 16 bases between. CDR3 DNA: TGTGCCAGCAGTGCGGCGGAGGGGTACTATAGCAATCAGCCCCAGCATTTT. It yields the protein CASSAAEGYYSNQPQHF.

The chain carries TRBV5-1 and TRBJ1-2, with D maybe TRBD1 (6 bases). CDR3 length: 17 residues. Germline-derived CDR1 and CDR2 are SGHRS and YFSETQ. Trimming removed 4 bases from V and 2 bases from J, with 21 bases in between. The CDR3 spells CASSARPPQGANYGYTF. For the CDR3, the DNA is TGCGCCAGCAGCGCCCGTCCCCCACAGGGCGCGAACTATGGCTACACCTTC.

V usage is TRBV6-6 and J usage is TRBJ2-1; D is uncertain. Germline lookup yields CDR1 MNHNY and CDR2 SVGAGI (reference sequence). CDR3 size: 12 residues. V was shortened by 7 bases and J by 6 bases, with 10 bases between the two germline ends. CDR3 region: CASINSGNEQFF. The CDR3 DNA reads as TGTGCCAGCATCAACTCTGGCAATGAGCAGTTCTTC.

The rearrangement links TRBV29-1 to TRBJ1-3; D unclear. Trimming stripped 2 bases from V and 0 bases from J, with 8 bases between. CDR3 length: 14 residues. Germline values: CDR1 SQVTM, CDR2 ANQGSEA. In DNA form, the CDR3 reads TGCAGCGTTGAAAAAGGGAGCTCTGGAAACACCATATATTTT. Encoded protein: CSVEKGSSGNTIYF.

The genes are TRBV30 and TRBJ2-5, with D perhaps TRBD2 (5 bases). The CDR3 runs 11 residues. In germline, CDR1 is GTSNPN, CDR2 SVGIG (reference sequence). Trimming shortened V by 1 base and J by 8 bases, and 8 bases separated the two germline ends. The CDR3 region is CAWSDRGTQYF. Here the CDR3 DNA reads TGTGCCTGGAGTGATCGGGGAACCCAGTACTTC.

This clone has a single count. The V call is TRBV30, the J call TRBJ1-2; TRBD1 is a possible D gene (6 bases). This CDR3 is built from 13 residues. V was shortened by 6 bases and J by 8 bases, with 19 bases between the two germline ends. CDR1 GTSNPN and CDR2 SVGIG come from the germline V gene (reference sequence). The CDR3 sequence is CACPTGSRSGYTF. The CDR3 DNA follows: TGTGCCTGCCCGACAGGAAGTCGATCGGGCTACACCTTC.

The genes are TRBV5-1 and TRBJ2-2; the D gene is possibly TRBD2 (6 bases). The V and J ends lost 6 bases and 3 bases respectively, with 12 bases between them. Germline V gene lookup returns CDR1 SGHRS and CDR2 YFSETQ. The CDR3 contains 14 residues. The chain's CDR3 is CASNAGGYTGELFF. The CDR3, as DNA: TGCGCCAGCAATGCCGGGGGATACACCGGGGAGCTGTTTTTT.

J is TRBJ1-1 and V is TRBV6-6; TRBD1 matches at 7 bases. V shed 5 bases and J 0 bases; nucleotides not matched to a gene: 9. The CDR3 has 16 residues. Germline CDR1 reads MNHNY; CDR2 reads SVGAGI (reference sequence). The CDR3 spells CASSKRQTGVNTEAFF. The DNA of the CDR3 is TGTGCCAGCAGTAAACGACAAACAGGGGTGAACACTGAAGCTTTCTTT.

The rearrangement joins TRBV19 to TRBJ1-5, with a weak D call TRBD1 (6 bases). Germline V lookup: CDR1 LNHDA, CDR2 SQIVND (reference sequence). The CDR3 has 19 residues. The ends were cut back, 0 bases at V and 3 bases at J, with 21 bases in the middle. The CDR3 loop reads CASSIDRGAARWDNQPQHF. DNA for the CDR3: TGTGCCAGTAGTATAGATCGGGGGGCCGCCAGGTGGGACAATCAGCCCCAGCATTTT.

A remark on this clone: Within the sample, other DNA sequences also encode this same CDR3. The V call is TRBV7-2, the J call TRBJ1-1; no definite D call. The CDR3 contains 13 residues. Trimming took off 3 bases at V and 3 bases at J, with 8 bases between the two ends. Germline V CDR1 and CDR2: SGHTA, FQGNSA. The CDR3 bases are TGTGCCAGCAGCTTCTACCGGGACACTGAAGCTTTCTTT. Translation: CASSFYRDTEAFF. Full variable domain (outside the CDR3, taken from reference TRBV7-2 and TRBJ1-1): GAGVSQSPSNKVTEKGKDVELRCDPISGHTALYWYRQSLGQGLEFLIYFQGNSAPDKSGLPSDRFSAERTGGSVSTLTIQRTQQEDSAVYLCASSFYRDTEAFFGQGTRLTVV.

The J gene is TRBJ2-1, the V gene TRBV18, with 13 bases matching TRBD2. The CDR3 sequence is 16 residues long. The germline V gene encodes CDR1 KGHSH and CDR2 LQKENI. J was trimmed by 8 bases and V by 1 base; bases with no gene match: 5. The CDR3 is CASSPQGTSGVHEQFF. The CDR3 DNA is TGTGCCAGCTCACCACAGGGGACTAGCGGGGTCCATGAGCAGTTCTTC. The full variable domain, completed using reference TRBV18 and TRBJ2-1, is NAGVMQNPRHLVRRRGQEARLRCSPMKGHSHVYWYRQLPEEGLKFMVYLQKENIIDESGMPKERFSAEFPKEGPSILRIQQVVRGDSAAYFCASSPQGTSGVHEQFFGPGTRLTVL.

This clone appeared a single time. The gene calls are TRBV7-3 and TRBJ2-3; 12 positions match TRBD2. V shed 7 bases and J 2 bases; nucleotides not matched to a gene: 10. Germline V lookup: CDR1 SGHTA, CDR2 FQGTGA. The CDR3 runs to 17 residues. The CDR3 DNA sequence: TGTGCCAGCACCCCCCTAGCGGGGGGGGGCCTCACAGATACGCAGTATTTT. Protein: CASTPLAGGGLTDTQYF.

The rearrangement joins TRBV6-5 to TRBJ1-6; 8 positions agree with TRBD1. Looked up from germline, CDR1 is MNHEY and CDR2 is SVGAGI. J was trimmed by 10 bases and V by 0 bases; bases with no gene match: 5. The CDR3 contains 15 residues. The CDR3 loop reads CASSYSWTGISPLHF. DNA of the CDR3: TGTGCCAGCAGTTACTCTTGGACAGGGATCTCACCCCTCCACTTT.

V usage is TRBV30 and J usage is TRBJ1-4; 8 bases fit TRBD1. The CDR3 totals 17 residues. CDR1 and CDR2 from the germline V gene are GTSNPN and SVGIG (reference sequence). Germline trimming cut 7 bases from V and 3 bases from J; bases unmatched to any gene: 16. The DNA of the CDR3 is TGTGCCTCACTCACCAGGGGGCGCTGGGGACCTAATGAAAAACTGTTTTTT. Amino acid sequence: CASLTRGRWGPNEKLFF. Based on the CDR3 plus reference TRBV30 and TRBJ1-4, the full variable domain is SQTIHQWPATLVQPVGSPLSLECTVEGTSNPNLYWYRQAAGRGLQLLFYSVGIGQISSEVPQNLSASRPQDRQFILSSKKLLLSDSGFYLCASLTRGRWGPNEKLFFGSGTQLSVL.